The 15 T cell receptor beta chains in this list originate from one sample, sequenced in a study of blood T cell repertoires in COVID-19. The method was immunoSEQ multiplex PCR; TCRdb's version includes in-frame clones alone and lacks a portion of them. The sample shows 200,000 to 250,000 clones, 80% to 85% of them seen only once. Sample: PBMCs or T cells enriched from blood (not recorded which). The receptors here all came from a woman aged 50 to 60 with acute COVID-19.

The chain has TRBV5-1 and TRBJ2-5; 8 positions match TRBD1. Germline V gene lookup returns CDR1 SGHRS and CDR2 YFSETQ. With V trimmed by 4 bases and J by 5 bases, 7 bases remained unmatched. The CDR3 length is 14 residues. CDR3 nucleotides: TGCGCCAGCAGCGGGGGCAGGGGGCTTGAGACCCAGTACTTC. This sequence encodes CASSGGRGLETQYF.

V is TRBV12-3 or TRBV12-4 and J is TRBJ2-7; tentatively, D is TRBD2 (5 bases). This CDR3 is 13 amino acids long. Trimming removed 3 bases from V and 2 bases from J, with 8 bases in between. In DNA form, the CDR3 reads TGTGCCAGCAGTTTTGAGGGCCCCTACGAGCAGTACTTC. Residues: CASSFEGPYEQYF.

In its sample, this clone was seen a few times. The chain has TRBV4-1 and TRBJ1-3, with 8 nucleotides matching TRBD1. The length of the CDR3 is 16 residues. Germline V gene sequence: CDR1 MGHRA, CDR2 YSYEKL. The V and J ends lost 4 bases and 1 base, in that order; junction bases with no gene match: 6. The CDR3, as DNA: TGCGCCAGCAGCCCAGGACAGGGAGGGTCTGGAAACACCATATATTTT. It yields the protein CASSPGQGGSGNTIYF.

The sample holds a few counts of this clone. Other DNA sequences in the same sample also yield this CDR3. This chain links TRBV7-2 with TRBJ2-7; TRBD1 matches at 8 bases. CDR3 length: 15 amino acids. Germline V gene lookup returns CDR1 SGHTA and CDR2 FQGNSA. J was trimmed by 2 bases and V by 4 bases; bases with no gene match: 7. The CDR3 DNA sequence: TGTGCCAGCAGCTCGTTCGGACAGGGACCCTACGAGCAGTACTTC. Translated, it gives CASSSFGQGPYEQYF. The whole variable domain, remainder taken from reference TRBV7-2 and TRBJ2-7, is GAGVSQSPSNKVTEKGKDVELRCDPISGHTALYWYRQSLGQGLEFLIYFQGNSAPDKSGLPSDRFSAERTGGSVSTLTIQRTQQEDSAVYLCASSSFGQGPYEQYFGPGTRLTVT.

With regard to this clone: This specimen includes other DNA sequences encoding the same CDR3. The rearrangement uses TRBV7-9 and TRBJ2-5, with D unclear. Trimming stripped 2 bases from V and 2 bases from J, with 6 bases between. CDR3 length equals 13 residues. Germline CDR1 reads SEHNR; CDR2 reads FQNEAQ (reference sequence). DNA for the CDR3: TGTGCCAGCAGCTTAACTGTACAAGAGACCCAGTACTTC. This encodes CASSLTVQETQYF.

For the CDR3, the DNA is TGTGCCAGCAGCTCACTAGGGACAGGGGAAAGACGATATGGCTACACCTTC. Translated: CASSSLGTGERRYGYTF. The V and J genes are TRBV7-9 and TRBJ1-2; 10 bases fit TRBD1. The J segment lost 5 bases and the V segment lost 4 bases, leaving 13 bases of the junction unmatched. The CDR3 is 17 amino acids. CDR1 and CDR2 from the germline V gene are SEHNR and FQNEAQ (reference sequence). Together with reference TRBV7-9 and TRBJ1-2, the CDR3 gives the full variable domain: DTGVSQNPRHKITKRGQNVTFRCDPISEHNRLYWYRQTLGQGPEFLTYFQNEAQLEKSRLLSDRFSAERPKGSFSTLEIQRTEQGDSAMYLCASSSLGTGERRYGYTFGSGTRLTVV.

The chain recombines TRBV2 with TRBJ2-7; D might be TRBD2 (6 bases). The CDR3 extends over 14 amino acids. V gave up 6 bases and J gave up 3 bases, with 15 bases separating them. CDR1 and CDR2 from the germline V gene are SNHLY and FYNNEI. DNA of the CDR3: TGTGCCAGCAGAGCTAGGAGGGATGGCTACGAGCAGTACTTC. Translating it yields CASRARRDGYEQYF.

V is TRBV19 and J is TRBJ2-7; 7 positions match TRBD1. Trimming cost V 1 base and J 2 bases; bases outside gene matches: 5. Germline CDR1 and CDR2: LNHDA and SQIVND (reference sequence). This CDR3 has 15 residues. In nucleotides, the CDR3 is TGTGCCAGTAGTATAGGGACAGGTGGAACCTACGAGCAGTACTTC. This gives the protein CASSIGTGGTYEQYF.

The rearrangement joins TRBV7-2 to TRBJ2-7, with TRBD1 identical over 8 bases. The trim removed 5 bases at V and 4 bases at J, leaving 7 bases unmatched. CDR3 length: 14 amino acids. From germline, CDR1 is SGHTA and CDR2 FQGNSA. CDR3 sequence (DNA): TGTGCCAGCAGCCGTGGACAGGGACCTTACGAGCAGTACTTC. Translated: CASSRGQGPYEQYF.

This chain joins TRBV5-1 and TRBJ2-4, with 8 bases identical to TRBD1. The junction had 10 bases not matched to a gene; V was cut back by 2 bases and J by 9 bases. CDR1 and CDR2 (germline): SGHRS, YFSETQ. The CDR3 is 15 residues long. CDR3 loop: CASSFEFRQGSIQYF. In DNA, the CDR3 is TGCGCCAGCAGCTTCGAGTTCCGACAGGGGAGCATTCAGTACTTC.

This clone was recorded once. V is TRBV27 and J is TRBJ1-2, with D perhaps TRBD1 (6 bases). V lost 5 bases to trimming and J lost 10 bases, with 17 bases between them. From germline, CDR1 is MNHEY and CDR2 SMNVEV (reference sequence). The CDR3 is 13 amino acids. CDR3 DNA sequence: TGTGCCAGCAGTAGGGACACCTCGAGGGCCTACACCTTC. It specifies CASSRDTSRAYTF.

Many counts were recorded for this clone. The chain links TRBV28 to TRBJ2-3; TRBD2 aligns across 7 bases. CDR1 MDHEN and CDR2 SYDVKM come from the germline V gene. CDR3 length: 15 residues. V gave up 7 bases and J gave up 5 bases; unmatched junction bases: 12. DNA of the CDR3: TGTGCCAGCACCCCCGGGTCCGCGGGAGAAGATACGCAGTATTTT. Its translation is CASTPGSAGEDTQYF.

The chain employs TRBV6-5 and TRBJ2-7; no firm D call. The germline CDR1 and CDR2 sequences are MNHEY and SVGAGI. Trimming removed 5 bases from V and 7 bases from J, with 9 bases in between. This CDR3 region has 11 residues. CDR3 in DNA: TGTGCCAGCAGTCAGGTAAAGGAGCAGTACTTC. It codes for CASSQVKEQYF.

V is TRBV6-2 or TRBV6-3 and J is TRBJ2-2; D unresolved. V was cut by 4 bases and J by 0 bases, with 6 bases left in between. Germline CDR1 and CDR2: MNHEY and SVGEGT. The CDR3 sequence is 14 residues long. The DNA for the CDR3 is TGTGCCAGCAGTTCTGGGCCGAACACCGGGGAGCTGTTTTTT. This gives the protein CASSSGPNTGELFF.

The CDR3 spells CASSLSRQWGSNEKLFF. The CDR3 bases are TGTGCCAGCAGTTTATCGAGGCAGTGGGGCTCTAATGAAAAACTGTTTTTT. The rearrangement uses TRBV27 and TRBJ1-4; D may be TRBD1 (5 bases). Trimming left V 0 bases short and J 3 bases short, with 14 bases between. Germline CDR1 is MNHEY and CDR2 is SMNVEV (reference sequence). CDR3 length: 17 residues.